What follows are 22 T cell receptor beta chains derived from one specimen sequenced in a study of blood T cell repertoires in COVID-19 (TCRdb year 2020). Receptor libraries were prepared by the immunoSEQ multiplex PCR assay. Imported from immuneACCESS, the table was reduced by TCRdb to in-frame sequences with V and J called. These copies leave out some clones; in studies compared against another copy, an unresolved V gene accounts for under half, and the cause of the remainder is not known. Counted in this sample were 110,000 or so clones; approximately 91% of them appeared once. The ten largest clonotypes hold 8% to 9.5% of the sample. Sequenced: peripheral blood. The receptor set was obtained from a woman in her sixties or seventies who had recovered from COVID-19.

This chain connects TRBV5-1 to TRBJ2-3, with 7 bases matching TRBD1. V dropped 4 bases and J dropped 5; count of bases not matched to a gene: 7. Germline V lookup: CDR1 SGHRS, CDR2 YFSETQ. The CDR3 sequence is 14 residues long. CDR3 sequence reads: CASSETGSRDTQYF. The CDR3 DNA is TGCGCCAGCAGCGAGACAGGGTCCAGAGATACGCAGTATTTT.

For the CDR3, the DNA is TGTGCCAGCAGCTTGGACCCTCGAACGGGCGAGCAGTACTTC. Translated, it gives CASSLDPRTGEQYF. The chain links TRBV5-4 to TRBJ2-7, with no clear D. V lost 0 bases to trimming and J lost 6 bases, with 13 bases between them. Germline V gene data show CDR1 as SGHNT and CDR2 as YYREEE (reference sequence). The CDR3 is made up of 14 amino acids. The entire variable domain, with the rest obtained from reference TRBV5-4 and TRBJ2-7, is as follows: ETGVTQSPTHLIKTRGQQVTLRCSSQSGHNTVSWYQQALGQGPQFIFQYYREEENGRGNFPPRFSGLQFPNYSSELNVNALELDDSALYLCASSLDPRTGEQYFGPGTRLTVT.

The chain joins TRBV11-3 to TRBJ2-1; 9 nucleotides align to TRBD1. V trimming: 5 bases; J trimming: 9 bases; junction bases outside the gene matches: 11. Germline V lookup: CDR1 SGHNT, CDR2 YENEEA. This CDR3 region has 15 residues. The CDR3 coding sequence is TGTGCCAGCAGCGCCGGGACAGGGTTCAGGGGTGAGCAGTTCTTC. It translates to CASSAGTGFRGEQFF.

V gene TRBV2 combines with J gene TRBJ2-5; 8 nucleotides match TRBD2. The CDR3 runs 16 residues. Germline V lookup: CDR1 SNHLY, CDR2 FYNNEI. Trimming cost V 0 bases and J 1 base; bases outside gene matches: 4. The CDR3 region has the DNA TGTGCCAGCAGTGAAGCTGCGGGGGGACTCCAAGAGACCCAGTACTTC. As protein: CASSEAAGGLQETQYF.

The gene calls are TRBV28 and TRBJ2-3; no clear D. Trimming took 2 bases from V and 2 from J, leaving 8 bases between them. Germline-derived CDR1 and CDR2 are MDHEN and SYDVKM. The length of the CDR3 is 14 residues. The CDR3 here is CASSLKLITDTQYF. The CDR3 DNA reads TGTGCCAGCAGTTTAAAGCTCATCACAGATACGCAGTATTTT.

The V gene is TRBV9, the J gene TRBJ2-2; TRBD1 is a possible D gene (6 bases). Germline CDR1 and CDR2: SGDLS and YYNGEE. The CDR3 contains 18 residues. The V and J ends lost 1 base and 0 bases respectively, with 16 bases between them. The CDR3 coding sequence is TGTGCCAGCAGCGTACAGCCCGGCCGACAGGCGAACACCGGGGAGCTGTTTTTT. Its protein is CASSVQPGRQANTGELFF. The complete variable domain, with remaining parts taken from reference TRBV9 and TRBJ2-2, reads DSGVTQTPKHLITATGQRVTLRCSPRSGDLSVYWYQQSLDQGLQFLIQYYNGEERAKGNILERFSAQQFPDLHSELNLSSLELGDSALYFCASSVQPGRQANTGELFFGEGSRLTVL.

The rearrangement links TRBV18 to TRBJ1-1; 7 nucleotides match TRBD1. This CDR3 contains 13 residues. Germline CDR1 is KGHSH and CDR2 is LQKENI. Trimming cost V 4 bases and J 8 bases; bases outside gene matches: 7. CDR3 region: CASSLPGTAEAFF. In nucleotides, the CDR3 is TGTGCCAGCTCACTACCCGGGACAGCGGAAGCTTTCTTT. The full variable domain, its missing parts supplied by reference TRBV18 and TRBJ1-1, is NAGVMQNPRHLVRRRGQEARLRCSPMKGHSHVYWYRQLPEEGLKFMVYLQKENIIDESGMPKERFSAEFPKEGPSILRIQQVVRGDSAAYFCASSLPGTAEAFFGQGTRLTVV.

CDR3 in amino acids: CASSYGGWEETQYF. For the CDR3, the DNA is TGTGCCAGCAGTTACGGGGGGTGGGAAGAGACCCAGTACTTC. J is TRBJ2-5 and V is TRBV6-2 or TRBV6-3; possible D gene TRBD2, 6 bases. The germline CDR1 and CDR2 sequences are MNHEY and SVGEGT. Trimming left V 2 bases short and J 3 bases short, with 10 bases between. This CDR3 spans 14 amino acids.

The chain employs TRBV6-1 and TRBJ2-1, with TRBD1 matching 8 bases. The germline V gene has CDR1 MNHNS and CDR2 SASEGT. The junction had 16 bases not matched to a gene; V was cut back by 3 bases and J by 0 bases. The CDR3 runs to 20 residues. CDR3 nucleotides: TGTGCCAGCAGTGAGAGAACTAGGACAGGGTATTCCCCCTCCTACAATGAGCAGTTCTTC. This gives the protein CASSERTRTGYSPSYNEQFF.

The chain links TRBV2 to TRBJ2-3; 8 nucleotides agree with TRBD2. The CDR3 is made up of 14 amino acids. J lost 3 bases, V lost 6 bases, and 5 bases had no gene match. Germline assignment: CDR1 SNHLY and CDR2 FYNNEI. DNA of the CDR3: TGTGCCAGCAGCCCTCGGGAGGGGACAGATACGCAGTATTTT. It codes for CASSPREGTDTQYF.

The rearrangement links TRBV28 to TRBJ1-1, with D perhaps TRBD1 (5 bases). This CDR3 has 15 amino acids. Per germline, CDR1 MDHEN and CDR2 SYDVKM. V was shortened by 2 bases and J by 1 base, with 11 bases between the two germline ends. The CDR3 DNA follows: TGTGCCAGCAGTTTAGTAGGGAGGGGGAACACTGAAGCTTTCTTT. It encodes CASSLVGRGNTEAFF.

This sequence joins TRBV6-4 and TRBJ2-1; no definite D call. This CDR3 comprises 13 residues. Germline CDR1 is MRHNA and CDR2 is SNTAGT. Trimming shortened V by 2 bases and J by 10 bases, and 12 bases separated the two germline ends. Written as DNA, the CDR3 is TGTGCCAGCAGTGACACGCGGCTATCGGAGCAGTTCTTC. Translating it yields CASSDTRLSEQFF.

V and J are TRBV15 and TRBJ1-4; possibly TRBD1 for D (5 bases). The CDR3 is 13 residues long. The V gene lost 4 bases and the J gene lost 8 bases, with 11 bases spanning the gap. Germline V lookup: CDR1 LNHNV, CDR2 YYDKDF (reference sequence). The CDR3 spells CATSMRQGEKLFF. CDR3 sequence (DNA): TGTGCCACCAGCATGCGGCAGGGCGAAAAACTGTTTTTT.

As for this clone: At the DNA level, this CDR3 is encoded by other sequences in the same sample as well. The rearrangement uses TRBV9 and TRBJ2-5, with unresolved D. CDR1 is SGDLS and CDR2 is YYNGEE in the germline V gene. The CDR3 has 13 amino acids. Trimming removed 0 bases from V and 1 base from J, with 4 bases in between. In nucleotides, the CDR3 is TGTGCCAGCAGCGTAGGACTCCAAGAGACCCAGTACTTC. Translating it yields CASSVGLQETQYF.

CDR3 coding DNA: TGCGCCAGCAGCCCCCCGGGGGGCGGGGGGGGGAGGAATGAGCAGTTCTTC. Translated: CASSPPGGGGGRNEQFF. The rearrangement uses TRBV5-1 and TRBJ2-1; TRBD2 matches at 9 bases. Germline loops: CDR1 SGHRS, CDR2 YFSETQ. The CDR3 runs to 17 residues. V was pared by 4 bases and J by 7 bases, with 15 bases of the junction left unmatched.

The chain has TRBV4-1 and TRBJ1-3; D uncertain. V shed 3 bases and J shed 0 bases, with 15 bases lying between them. This CDR3 is 17 amino acids long. CDR1 is MGHRA and CDR2 is YSYEKL in the germline V gene. CDR3 nucleotides: TGCGCCAGCAGCCAGCCCGAGAGGGCCCACTCTGGAAACACCATATATTTT. Translating it yields CASSQPERAHSGNTIYF.

The chain couples TRBV19 to TRBJ2-3, with D possibly TRBD1 on 6 matching bases. V lost 6 bases and J 1 base, leaving 14 bases between the germline ends. Germline lookup yields CDR1 LNHDA and CDR2 SQIVND (reference sequence). The CDR3 is 15 amino acids. CDR3 sequence (DNA): TGTGCCAGTAGAATGAGGACAGTCGGCACAGATACGCAGTATTTT. This sequence encodes CASRMRTVGTDTQYF.

The genes are TRBV20-1 and TRBJ1-1, with 7 bases that match TRBD1. There are 11 residues in the CDR3. V was clipped by 4 bases and J by 11 bases; unmatched bases: 7. Germline lookup yields CDR1 DFQATT and CDR2 SNEGSKA (reference sequence). CDR3 residues: CSATGGGSAFF. CDR3 sequence (DNA): TGCAGTGCTACAGGAGGGGGCAGTGCTTTCTTT.

This clone was found a few times. The J gene is TRBJ1-5, the V gene TRBV11-2; TRBD1 agrees at 9 bases. The CDR3 length is 17 residues. The germline V gene encodes CDR1 SGHAT and CDR2 FQNNGV. V was clipped by 5 bases and J by 1 base; unmatched bases: 9. The CDR3 region is CASSATGTGSSNQPQHF. Here the CDR3 DNA reads TGTGCCAGCAGCGCAACCGGGACAGGGTCCAGCAATCAGCCCCAGCATTTT.

This chain links TRBV5-6 with TRBJ2-6; D is unclear. Germline lookup yields CDR1 SGHDT and CDR2 YYEEEE. The CDR3 loop spans 14 amino acids. V was trimmed by 6 bases and J by 3 bases, leaving 10 bases between them. The CDR3 sequence: CASTLYRGANVLTF. The CDR3 nucleotides are TGTGCCAGCACCCTTTATCGTGGGGCCAACGTCCTGACTTTC.

This chain links TRBV7-8 with TRBJ2-3; D ambiguous. CDR1 is SGHVS and CDR2 is FQNEAQ in the germline V gene. Trimming cost V 3 bases and J 4 bases, with 8 bases left between them. This CDR3 has 13 amino acids. The chain's CDR3 is CASSLSRPDTQYF. The CDR3 DNA is TGTGCCAGCAGCTTGAGCAGGCCAGATACGCAGTATTTT.

The V gene is TRBV29-1, the J gene TRBJ2-5, with 7 bases fitting TRBD2. The V gene end was trimmed by 6 bases and the J gene end by 5 bases; junction bases not matched to a gene: 12. In germline, CDR1 is SQVTM, CDR2 ANQGSEA. This CDR3 contains 14 residues. The CDR3 is CSVPPGLGGETQYF. CDR3 sequence (DNA): TGCAGCGTCCCCCCGGGACTGGGGGGGGAGACCCAGTACTTC.